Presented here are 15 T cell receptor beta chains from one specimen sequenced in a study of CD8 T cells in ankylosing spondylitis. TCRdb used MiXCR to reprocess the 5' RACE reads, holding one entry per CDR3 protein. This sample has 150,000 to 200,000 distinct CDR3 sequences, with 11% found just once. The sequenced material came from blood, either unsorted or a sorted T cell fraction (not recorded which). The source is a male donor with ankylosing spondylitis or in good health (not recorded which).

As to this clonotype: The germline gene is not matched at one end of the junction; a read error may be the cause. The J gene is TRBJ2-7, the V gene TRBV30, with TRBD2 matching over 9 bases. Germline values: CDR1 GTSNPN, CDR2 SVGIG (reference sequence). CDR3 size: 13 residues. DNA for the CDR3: TGTGCCTTGAGTCCGGGACTAGCTTCACAGCAGTACTTC. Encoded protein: CALSPGLASQQYF.

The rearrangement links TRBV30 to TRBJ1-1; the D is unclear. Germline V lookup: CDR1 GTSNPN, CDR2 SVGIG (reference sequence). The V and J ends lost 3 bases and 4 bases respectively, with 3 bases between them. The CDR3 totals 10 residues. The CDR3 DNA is TGTGCCTGGAGCGGCACTGAAGCTTTCTTT. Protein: CAWSGTEAFF.

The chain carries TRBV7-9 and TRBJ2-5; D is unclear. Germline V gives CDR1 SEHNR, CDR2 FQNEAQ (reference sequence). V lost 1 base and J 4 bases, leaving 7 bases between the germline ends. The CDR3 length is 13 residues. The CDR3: CASSLDMGETQYF. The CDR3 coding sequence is TGTGCCAGCAGCTTAGATATGGGAGAGACCCAGTACTTC.

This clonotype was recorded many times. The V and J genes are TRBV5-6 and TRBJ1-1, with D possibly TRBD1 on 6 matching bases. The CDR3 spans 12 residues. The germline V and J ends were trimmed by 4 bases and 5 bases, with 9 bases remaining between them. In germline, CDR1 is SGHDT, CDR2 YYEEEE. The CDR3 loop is CASSAGVTEAFF. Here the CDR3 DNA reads TGTGCCAGCAGCGCAGGGGTTACTGAAGCTTTCTTT. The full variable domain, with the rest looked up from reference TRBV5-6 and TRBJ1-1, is DAGVTQSPTHLIKTRGQQVTLRCSPKSGHDTVSWYQQALGQGPQFIFQYYEEEERQRGNFPDRFSGHQFPNYSSELNVNALLLGDSALYLCASSAGVTEAFFGQGTRLTVV.

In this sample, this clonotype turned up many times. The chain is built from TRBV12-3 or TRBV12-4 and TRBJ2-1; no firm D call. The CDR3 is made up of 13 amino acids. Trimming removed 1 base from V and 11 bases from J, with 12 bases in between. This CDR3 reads CASSLEVSWQQFF. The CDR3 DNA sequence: TGTGCCAGCAGTTTAGAGGTGTCCTGGCAGCAGTTCTTC.

The CDR3 sequence: CASSTETGSGNEQFF. For the CDR3, the DNA is TGTGCCAGCAGCACCGAGACAGGGTCAGGCAATGAGCAGTTCTTC. This chain uses TRBV7-2 with TRBJ2-1; TRBD1 matches 7 bases. V shed 5 bases, J shed 6 bases, and the junction held 10 bases outside the gene matches. Germline V gene sequence: CDR1 SGHTA, CDR2 FQGNSA. This CDR3 region has 15 residues.

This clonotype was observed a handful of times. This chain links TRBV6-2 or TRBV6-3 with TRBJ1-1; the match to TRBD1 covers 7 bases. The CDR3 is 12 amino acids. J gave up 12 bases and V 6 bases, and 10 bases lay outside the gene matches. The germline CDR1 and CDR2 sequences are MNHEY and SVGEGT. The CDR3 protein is CASSNPTGRTFF. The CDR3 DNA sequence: TGTGCCAGCAGCAACCCGACAGGGAGAACTTTCTTT.

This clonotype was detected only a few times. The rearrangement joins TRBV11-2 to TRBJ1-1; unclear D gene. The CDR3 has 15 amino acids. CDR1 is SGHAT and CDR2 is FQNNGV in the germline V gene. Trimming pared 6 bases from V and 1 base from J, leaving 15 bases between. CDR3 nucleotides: TGTGCCAGCAGACGGAACCGGGCCACGAACACTGAAGCTTTCTTT. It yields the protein CASRRNRATNTEAFF.

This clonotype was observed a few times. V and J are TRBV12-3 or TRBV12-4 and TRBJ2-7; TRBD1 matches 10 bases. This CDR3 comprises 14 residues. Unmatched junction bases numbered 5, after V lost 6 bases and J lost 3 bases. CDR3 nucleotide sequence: TGTGCCAGCAGACTGACAGGGGGCAACTACGAGCAGTACTTC. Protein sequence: CASRLTGGNYEQYF.

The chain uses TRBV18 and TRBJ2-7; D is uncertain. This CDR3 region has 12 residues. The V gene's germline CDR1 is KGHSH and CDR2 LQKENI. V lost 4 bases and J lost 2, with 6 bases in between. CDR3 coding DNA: TGTGCCAGCTCACAGGGTGCCTACGAGCAGTACTTC. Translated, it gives CASSQGAYEQYF.

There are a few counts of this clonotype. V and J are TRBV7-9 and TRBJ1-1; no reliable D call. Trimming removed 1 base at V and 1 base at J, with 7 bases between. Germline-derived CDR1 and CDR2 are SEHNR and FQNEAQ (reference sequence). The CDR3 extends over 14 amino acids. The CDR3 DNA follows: TGTGCCAGCAGCTTAGAACAATGGAACACTGAAGCTTTCTTT. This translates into CASSLEQWNTEAFF.

CDR3 nucleotide sequence: TGTGCCATCAGTGAGTCGACTCTCGGGGTCTACGAGCAGTACTTC. Protein: CAISESTLGVYEQYF. The chain employs TRBV10-3 and TRBJ2-7; TRBD2 might be the D (5 bases). The V gene lost 0 bases and the J gene lost 3 bases, with 12 bases spanning the gap. Germline lookup yields CDR1 ENHRY and CDR2 SYGVKD. This CDR3 region has 15 residues.

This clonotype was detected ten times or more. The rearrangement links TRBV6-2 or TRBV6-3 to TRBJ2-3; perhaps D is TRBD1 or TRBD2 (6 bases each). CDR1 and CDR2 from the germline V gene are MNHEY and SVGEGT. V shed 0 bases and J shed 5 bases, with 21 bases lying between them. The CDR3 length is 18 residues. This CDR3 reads CASSYSIGGQGRGDTQYF. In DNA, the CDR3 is TGTGCCAGCAGTTACTCGATTGGGGGGCAGGGGCGTGGAGATACGCAGTATTTT.

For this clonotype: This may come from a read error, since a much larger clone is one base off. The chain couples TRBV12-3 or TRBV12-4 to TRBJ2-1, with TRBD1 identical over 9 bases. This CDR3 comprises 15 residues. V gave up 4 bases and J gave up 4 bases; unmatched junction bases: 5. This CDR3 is CASSSDRGAYNEQFF. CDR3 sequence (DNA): TGTGCCAGCAGTTCAGACAGGGGGGCATACAATGAGCAGTTCTTC.

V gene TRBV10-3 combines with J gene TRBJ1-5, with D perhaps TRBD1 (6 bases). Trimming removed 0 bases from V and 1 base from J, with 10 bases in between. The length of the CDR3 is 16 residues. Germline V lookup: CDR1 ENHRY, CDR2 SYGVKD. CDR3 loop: CAISESGGGSNQPQHF. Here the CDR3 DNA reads TGTGCCATCAGTGAGTCAGGCGGGGGCAGCAATCAGCCCCAGCATTTT.